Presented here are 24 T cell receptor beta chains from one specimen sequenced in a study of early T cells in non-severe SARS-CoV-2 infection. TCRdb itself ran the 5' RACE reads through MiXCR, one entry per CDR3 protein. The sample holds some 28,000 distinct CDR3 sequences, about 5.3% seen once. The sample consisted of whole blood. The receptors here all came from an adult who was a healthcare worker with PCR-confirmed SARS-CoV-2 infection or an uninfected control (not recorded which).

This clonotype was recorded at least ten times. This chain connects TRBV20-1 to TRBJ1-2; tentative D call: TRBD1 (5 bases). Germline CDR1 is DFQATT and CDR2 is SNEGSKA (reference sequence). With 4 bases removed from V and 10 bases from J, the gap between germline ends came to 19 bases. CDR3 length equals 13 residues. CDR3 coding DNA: TGCAGTGCTATACATTCAGGACAAAGGGACTACACCTTC. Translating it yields CSAIHSGQRDYTF.

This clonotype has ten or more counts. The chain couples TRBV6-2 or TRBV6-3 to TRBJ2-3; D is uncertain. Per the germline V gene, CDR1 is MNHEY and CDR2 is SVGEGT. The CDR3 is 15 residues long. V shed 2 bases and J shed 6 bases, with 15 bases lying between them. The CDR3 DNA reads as TGTGCCAGCAGTTACCGCCGAATAGAGGTGGATACGCAGTATTTT. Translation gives CASSYRRIEVDTQYF.

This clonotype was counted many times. The CDR3 DNA follows: TGTGCCAGCAGCTTAGGGCCCCAGGCTTCTGAAGCTTTCTTT. Amino acids: CASSLGPQASEAFF. The V call is TRBV7-9, the J call TRBJ1-1; no clear D. CDR3 length: 14 amino acids. Germline loops: CDR1 SEHNR, CDR2 FQNEAQ (reference sequence). V shed 1 base and J shed 6 bases, with 12 bases lying between them.

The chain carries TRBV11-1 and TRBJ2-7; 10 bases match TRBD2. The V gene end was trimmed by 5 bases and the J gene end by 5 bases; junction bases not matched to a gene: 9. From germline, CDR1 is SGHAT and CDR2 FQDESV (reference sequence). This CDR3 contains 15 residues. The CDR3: CASSRQAGGPHEQYF. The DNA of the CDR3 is TGTGCCAGCAGCCGACAAGCGGGGGGGCCCCACGAGCAGTACTTC.

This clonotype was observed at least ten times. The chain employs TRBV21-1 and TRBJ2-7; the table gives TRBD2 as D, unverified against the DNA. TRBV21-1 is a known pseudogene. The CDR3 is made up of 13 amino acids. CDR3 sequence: CASSRGLSYEQYF. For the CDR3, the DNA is TGTGCCAGCAGCAGAGGACTCTCCTACGAGCAGTACTTC.

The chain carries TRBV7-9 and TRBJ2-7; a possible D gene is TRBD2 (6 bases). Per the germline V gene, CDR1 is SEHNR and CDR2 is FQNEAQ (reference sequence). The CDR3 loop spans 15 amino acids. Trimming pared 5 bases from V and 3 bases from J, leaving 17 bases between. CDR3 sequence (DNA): TGTGCCAGCAGCCCAGCCGGGAGTAGCGGCTACGAGCAGTACTTC. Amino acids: CASSPAGSSGYEQYF.

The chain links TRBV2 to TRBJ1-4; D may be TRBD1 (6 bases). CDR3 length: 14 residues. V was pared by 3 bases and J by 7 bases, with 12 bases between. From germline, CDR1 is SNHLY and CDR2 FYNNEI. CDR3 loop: CASSELGALEKLFF. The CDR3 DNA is TGTGCCAGCAGTGAGTTGGGGGCTCTTGAAAAACTGTTTTTT.

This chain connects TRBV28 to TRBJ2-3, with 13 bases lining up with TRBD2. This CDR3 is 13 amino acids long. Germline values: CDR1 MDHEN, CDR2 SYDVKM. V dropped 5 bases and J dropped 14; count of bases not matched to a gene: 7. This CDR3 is CASSHRLAGGGYF. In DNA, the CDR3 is TGTGCCAGCAGTCATCGACTAGCGGGAGGAGGGTATTTT.

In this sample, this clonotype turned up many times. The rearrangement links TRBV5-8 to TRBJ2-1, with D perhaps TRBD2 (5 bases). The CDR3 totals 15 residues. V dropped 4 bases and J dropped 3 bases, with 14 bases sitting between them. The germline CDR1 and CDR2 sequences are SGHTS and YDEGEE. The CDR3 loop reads CASSIGYGNYNEQFF. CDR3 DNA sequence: TGTGCCAGCAGCATCGGGTACGGGAACTACAATGAGCAGTTCTTC. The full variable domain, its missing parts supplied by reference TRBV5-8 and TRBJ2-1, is EAGVTQSPTHLIKTRGQQATLRCSPISGHTSVYWYQQALGLGLQFLLWYDEGEERNRGNFPPRFSGRQFPNYSSELNVNALELEDSALYLCASSIGYGNYNEQFFGPGTRLTVL.

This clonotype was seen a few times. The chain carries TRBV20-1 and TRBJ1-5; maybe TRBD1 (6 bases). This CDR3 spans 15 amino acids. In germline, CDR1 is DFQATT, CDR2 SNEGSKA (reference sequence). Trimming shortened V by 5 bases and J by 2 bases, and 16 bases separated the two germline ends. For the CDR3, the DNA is TGCAGTGCTCAGGGGCTGGGGCACGGCAATCAGCCCCAGCATTTT. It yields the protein CSAQGLGHGNQPQHF.

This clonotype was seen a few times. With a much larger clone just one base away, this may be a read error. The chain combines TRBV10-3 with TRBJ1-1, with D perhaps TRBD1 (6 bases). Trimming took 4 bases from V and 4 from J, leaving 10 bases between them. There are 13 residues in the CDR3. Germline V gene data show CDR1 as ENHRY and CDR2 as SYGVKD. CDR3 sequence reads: CAISVQGFTEAFF. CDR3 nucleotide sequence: TGTGCCATCAGTGTACAGGGATTCACTGAAGCTTTCTTT.

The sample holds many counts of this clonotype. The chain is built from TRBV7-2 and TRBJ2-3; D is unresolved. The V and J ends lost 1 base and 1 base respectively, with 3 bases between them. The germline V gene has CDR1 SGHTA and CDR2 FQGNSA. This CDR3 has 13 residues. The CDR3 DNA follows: TGTGCCAGCAGCTTAGATGGCACAGATACGCAGTATTTT. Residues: CASSLDGTDTQYF. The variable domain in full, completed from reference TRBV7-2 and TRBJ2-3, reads GAGVSQSPSNKVTEKGKDVELRCDPISGHTALYWYRQSLGQGLEFLIYFQGNSAPDKSGLPSDRFSAERTGGSVSTLTIQRTQQEDSAVYLCASSLDGTDTQYFGPGTRLTVL.

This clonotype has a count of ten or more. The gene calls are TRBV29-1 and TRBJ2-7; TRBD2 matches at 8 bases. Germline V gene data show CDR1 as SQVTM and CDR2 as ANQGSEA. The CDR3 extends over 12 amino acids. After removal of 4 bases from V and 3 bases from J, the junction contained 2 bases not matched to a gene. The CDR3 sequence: CSVGTSGYEQYF. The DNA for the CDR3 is TGCAGCGTTGGCACTAGCGGCTACGAGCAGTACTTC.

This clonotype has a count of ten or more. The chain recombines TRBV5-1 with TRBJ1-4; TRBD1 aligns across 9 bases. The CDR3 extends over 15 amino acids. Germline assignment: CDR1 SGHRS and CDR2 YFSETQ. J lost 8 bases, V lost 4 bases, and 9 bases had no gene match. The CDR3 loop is CASSGGTGRDEKLFF. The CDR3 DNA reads TGCGCCAGCAGCGGAGGGACAGGGAGGGACGAAAAACTGTTTTTT.

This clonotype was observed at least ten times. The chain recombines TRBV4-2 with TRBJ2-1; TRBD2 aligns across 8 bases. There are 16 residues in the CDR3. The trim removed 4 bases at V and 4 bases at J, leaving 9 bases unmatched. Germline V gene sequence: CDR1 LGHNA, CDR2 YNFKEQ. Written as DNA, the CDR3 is TGTGCCAGCAGCCGACTGCGGGGGGCCTCTTACAATGAGCAGTTCTTC. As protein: CASSRLRGASYNEQFF.

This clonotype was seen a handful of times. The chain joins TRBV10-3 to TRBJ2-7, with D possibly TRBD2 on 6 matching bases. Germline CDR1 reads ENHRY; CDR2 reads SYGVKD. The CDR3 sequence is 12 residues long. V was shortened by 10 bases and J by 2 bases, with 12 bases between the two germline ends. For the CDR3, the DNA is TGTGCCACCCGTAGCGGACCCTACGAGCAGTACTTC. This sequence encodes CATRSGPYEQYF.

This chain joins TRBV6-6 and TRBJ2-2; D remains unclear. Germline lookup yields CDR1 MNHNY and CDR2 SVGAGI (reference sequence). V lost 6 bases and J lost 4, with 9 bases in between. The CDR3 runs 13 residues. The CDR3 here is CASSERVTGELFF. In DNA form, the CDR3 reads TGTGCCAGCAGCGAACGAGTCACCGGGGAGCTGTTTTTT.

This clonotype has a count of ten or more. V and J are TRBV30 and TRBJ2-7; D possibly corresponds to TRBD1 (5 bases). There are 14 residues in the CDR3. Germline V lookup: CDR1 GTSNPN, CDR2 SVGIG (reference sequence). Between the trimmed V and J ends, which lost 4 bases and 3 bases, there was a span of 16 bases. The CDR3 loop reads CAWKPRQQNYEQYF. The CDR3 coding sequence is TGTGCCTGGAAACCGAGACAGCAAAACTACGAGCAGTACTTC.

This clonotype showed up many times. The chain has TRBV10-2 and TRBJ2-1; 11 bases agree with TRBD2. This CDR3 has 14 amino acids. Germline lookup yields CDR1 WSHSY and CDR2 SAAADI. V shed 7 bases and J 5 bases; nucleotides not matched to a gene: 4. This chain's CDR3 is CASTTSGSNNEQFF. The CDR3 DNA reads TGCGCCAGCACAACTAGCGGGAGTAACAATGAGCAGTTCTTC.

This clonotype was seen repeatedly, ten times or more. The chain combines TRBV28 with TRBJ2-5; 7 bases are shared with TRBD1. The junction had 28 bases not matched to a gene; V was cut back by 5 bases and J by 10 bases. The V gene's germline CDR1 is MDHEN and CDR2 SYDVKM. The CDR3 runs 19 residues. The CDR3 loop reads CASSPTLRDRVIIGLVQYF. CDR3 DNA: TGTGCCAGCAGTCCAACCCTTCGCGACAGGGTAATCATTGGGCTTGTCCAGTACTTC. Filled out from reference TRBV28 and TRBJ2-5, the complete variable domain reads DVKVTQSSRYLVKRTGEKVFLECVQDMDHENMFWYRQDPGLGLRLIYFSYDVKMKEKGDIPEGYSVSREKKERFSLILESASTNQTSMYLCASSPTLRDRVIIGLVQYFGPGTRLLVL.

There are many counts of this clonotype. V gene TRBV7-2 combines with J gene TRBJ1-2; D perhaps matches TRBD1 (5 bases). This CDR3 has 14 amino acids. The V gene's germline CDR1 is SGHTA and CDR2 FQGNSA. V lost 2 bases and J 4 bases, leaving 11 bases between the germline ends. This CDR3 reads CASSLSGRAYGYTF. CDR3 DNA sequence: TGTGCCAGCAGCTTATCAGGGCGGGCCTATGGCTACACCTTC.

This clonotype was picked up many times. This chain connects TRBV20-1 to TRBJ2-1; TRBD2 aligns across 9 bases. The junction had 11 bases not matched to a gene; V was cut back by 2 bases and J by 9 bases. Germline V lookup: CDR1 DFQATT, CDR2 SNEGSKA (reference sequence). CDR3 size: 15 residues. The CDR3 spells CSARLAGASGSEQFF. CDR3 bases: TGCAGTGCTAGATTAGCGGGAGCCAGTGGCAGTGAGCAGTTCTTC.

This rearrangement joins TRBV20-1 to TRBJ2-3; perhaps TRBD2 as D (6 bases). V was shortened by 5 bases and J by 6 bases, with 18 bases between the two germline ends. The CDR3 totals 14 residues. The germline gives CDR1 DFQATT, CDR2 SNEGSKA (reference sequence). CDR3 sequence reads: CSAARSGLGDTQYF. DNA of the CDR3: TGCAGTGCTGCCCGTAGCGGTTTGGGGGATACGCAGTATTTT.

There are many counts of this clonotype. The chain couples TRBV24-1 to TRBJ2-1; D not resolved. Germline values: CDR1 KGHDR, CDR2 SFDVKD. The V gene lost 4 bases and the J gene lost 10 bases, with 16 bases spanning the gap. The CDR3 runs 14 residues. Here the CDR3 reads CATSDWQDHSEQFF. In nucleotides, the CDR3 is TGTGCCACCAGTGACTGGCAGGACCACTCCGAGCAGTTCTTC.